The clone carrying this T cell receptor (beta chain) was observed a handful of times. Its specificity is unknown. This specimen belongs to a study of T-cell reconstitution after alpha-beta-depleted transplantation in children. Notes on the study in general: Recipient T cells and thymic progenitors that survived gave rise to the high TCRbeta diversity observed at day 60 in some patients. By about two months after transplant, alpha-beta T cells reportedly arose from several hundred graft clones that had expanded.

Unique molecular identifiers were used to barcode this TCRbeta library. TCRdb ran MiXCR on the PCR reads and lists one entry per CDR3 protein. Altogether about 58,000 distinct CDR3 sequences are present, approximately 46% being singletons, with the ten largest covering 98%. In germline, CDR1 is LGHNA, CDR2 YNFKEQ. This CDR3 comprises 16 residues. V was cut by 3 bases and J by 7 bases, with 18 bases left in between. This receptor was obtained from a male patient aged 5 to 17 who had a stem cell transplant for acute lymphoblastic leukemia, so the T cells may come from the graft donor. The sample was PBMCs, mostly from graft donor cells, taken 360 days after TCRalphabeta/CD19-depleted stem cell transplant. The V gene is TRBV4-2, the J gene TRBJ2-2, with D unclear. The CDR3 bases are TGTGCCAGCAGCCATGAAGGGCCAGGATTGGACGGGGAGCTGTTTTTT. Encoded protein: CASSHEGPGLDGELFF.